The 29 T cell receptor beta chains presented below share a single source sample, sequenced in a study of identical twins. TCRdb reprocessed the 5' RACE reads via MiXCR and lists one record per CDR3 protein. The sample contains hundreds of thousands of distinct CDR3 sequences, about 7% of which appear only once. The sample was also linked to a second study, of yellow fever vaccine responses in identical twins.

Sample: memory (CD45RO+) T cells sorted from blood. The source of these receptors is a woman under 30 in good health.

In this sample, this clonotype turned up a few times. The chain joins TRBV12-3 or TRBV12-4 to TRBJ1-3; unclear D gene. The V and J ends lost 1 base and 0 bases respectively, with 13 bases between them. CDR3 length: 17 residues. The CDR3, as DNA: TGTGCCAGCAGTTTAGGTTATAGGCCTGCCTCTGGAAACACCATATATTTT. Its protein is CASSLGYRPASGNTIYF.

This clonotype was observed at least ten times. V and J are TRBV27 and TRBJ2-3; D not certain. Trimming took off 0 bases at V and 2 bases at J, with 9 bases between the two ends. The germline CDR1 and CDR2 sequences are MNHEY and SMNVEV (reference sequence). This CDR3 is 15 amino acids long. The CDR3 nucleotides read TGTGCCAGCAGTTTATCGCTCCAGACCACAGATACGCAGTATTTT. Protein product: CASSLSLQTTDTQYF.

The chain has TRBV2 and TRBJ2-7, with D perhaps TRBD1 (6 bases). The V gene's germline CDR1 is SNHLY and CDR2 FYNNEI. V was trimmed by 8 bases and J by 4 bases, leaving 21 bases between them. The CDR3 has 15 residues. CDR3 amino acids: CASVAERGTGYEQYF. For the CDR3, the DNA is TGTGCCAGCGTCGCGGAAAGAGGCACAGGGTACGAGCAGTACTTC.

This chain links TRBV4-1 with TRBJ1-2, with D unclear. This CDR3 comprises 14 residues. V lost 2 bases and J lost 7, with 14 bases in between. CDR1 and CDR2 (germline): MGHRA, YSYEKL. The CDR3 bases are TGCGCCAGCAGCCAACCCCGCTCGGAATTTGGCTACACCTTC. Its translation: CASSQPRSEFGYTF.

The chain uses TRBV6-1 and TRBJ2-1; D unresolved. In germline, CDR1 is MNHNS, CDR2 SASEGT. The V end was cut by 7 bases, the J end by 5 bases, with 9 bases between. The length of the CDR3 is 12 residues. The CDR3 reads CASTIFNNEQFF. In DNA form, the CDR3 reads TGTGCCAGCACCATCTTTAACAATGAGCAGTTCTTC.

This clonotype was observed many times. This CDR3 reads CASSSRRGISDGYTF. In DNA form, the CDR3 reads TGTGCCAGCAGTTCGCGCAGGGGAATCTCCGATGGCTACACCTTC. The rearrangement uses TRBV12-3 or TRBV12-4 and TRBJ1-2; maybe TRBD1 (6 bases). The CDR3 has 15 amino acids. Trimming pared 4 bases from V and 6 bases from J, leaving 18 bases between.

V is TRBV15 and J is TRBJ2-3, with D unresolved. The V gene's germline CDR1 is LNHNV and CDR2 YYDKDF (reference sequence). CDR3 length: 17 residues. Trimming pared 0 bases from V and 4 bases from J, leaving 17 bases between. CDR3 coding DNA: TGTGCCACCAGCAGAGACCCGGTGCTAGGTGGAGCAGATACGCAGTATTTT. Amino acid sequence: CATSRDPVLGGADTQYF.

The genes are TRBV7-6 and TRBJ1-6; no firm D call. CDR3 length equals 15 residues. Trimming removed 1 base from V and 6 bases from J, with 10 bases in between. The germline CDR1 and CDR2 sequences are SGHVS and FNYEAQ. DNA for the CDR3: TGTGCCAGCAGCTTAGGTCCAGGCGCTAATTCACCCCTCCACTTT. This sequence encodes CASSLGPGANSPLHF.

This clonotype was counted a few times. The chain couples TRBV27 to TRBJ2-1; 8 positions agree with TRBD2. Germline V gene lookup returns CDR1 MNHEY and CDR2 SMNVEV (reference sequence). The ends lost 7 bases at V and 8 bases at J; junction bases unmatched: 13. The CDR3 sequence is 15 residues long. As DNA, the CDR3 is TGTGCCAGCACTGAGCGGTTAGCGGGACGGGATGAGCAGTTCTTC. As protein: CASTERLAGRDEQFF.

This clonotype has just a few counts. The rearrangement links TRBV10-3 to TRBJ2-3; 9 bases are a match to TRBD2. The V gene end was trimmed by 8 bases and the J gene end by 2 bases; junction bases not matched to a gene: 8. The CDR3 totals 15 residues. Germline loops: CDR1 ENHRY, CDR2 SYGVKD. The CDR3 DNA reads TGTGCCATCGGGTCTAGCGGGATATACACAGATACGCAGTATTTT. Its translation: CAIGSSGIYTDTQYF.

This clonotype was found many times. The chain carries TRBV3-1 and TRBJ2-1, with 7 bases fitting TRBD1. The CDR3 extends over 15 amino acids. Germline V gene lookup returns CDR1 LGHDT and CDR2 YNNKEL (reference sequence). J gave up 0 bases and V 4 bases, and 3 bases lay outside the gene matches. The chain's CDR3 is CASSRDSNSYNEQFF. In DNA form, the CDR3 reads TGTGCCAGCAGCCGGGACAGTAACTCCTACAATGAGCAGTTCTTC.

The chain uses TRBV5-4 and TRBJ2-3, with 9 bases matching TRBD1. Germline V gene data show CDR1 as SGHNT and CDR2 as YYREEE (reference sequence). Unmatched junction bases numbered 9, after V lost 7 bases and J lost 6 bases. This CDR3 is 14 amino acids long. The CDR3 loop is CASGQTGGQDTQYF. CDR3 nucleotides: TGTGCCAGCGGACAGACAGGGGGTCAGGATACGCAGTATTTT.

A few counts support this clonotype. The chain combines TRBV29-1 with TRBJ2-3; D is perhaps TRBD2 (7 bases). Looked up from germline, CDR1 is SQVTM and CDR2 is ANQGSEA. CDR3 size: 15 residues. Trimming left V 5 bases short and J 0 bases short, with 15 bases between. CDR3: CSVRGEGDSTDTQYF. CDR3 DNA sequence: TGCAGCGTTAGGGGGGAGGGGGATAGCACAGATACGCAGTATTTT.

This clonotype was detected a few times. The V gene is TRBV25-1, the J gene TRBJ2-1, with 8 bases aligning to TRBD2. The length of the CDR3 is 17 residues. Germline values: CDR1 MGHDK, CDR2 SYGVNS. V was clipped by 1 base and J by 4 bases; unmatched bases: 9. The DNA for the CDR3 is TGTGCCAGCAGTGAATGGGGGCGGGGGGATAGTTACAATGAGCAGTTCTTC. This sequence encodes CASSEWGRGDSYNEQFF.

This clonotype has just a few counts. The rearrangement links TRBV18 to TRBJ2-7; D unclear. Germline lookup yields CDR1 KGHSH and CDR2 LQKENI. This CDR3 has 15 amino acids. The V end lost 6 bases, the J end lost 6 bases, and 21 bases lay between the germline ends. The CDR3 DNA sequence: TGTGCCAGCTCTCCTGGGCCAGGCTCCGCTTCCGAGCAGTACGTC. It is translated as CASSPGPGSASEQYV.

This chain uses TRBV11-2 with TRBJ2-4; D unresolved. CDR1 and CDR2 from the germline V gene are SGHAT and FQNNGV. V lost 5 bases to trimming and J lost 1 base, with 9 bases between them. This CDR3 comprises 14 residues. The CDR3 loop is CASSPRMAKNIQYF. The CDR3 DNA follows: TGTGCCAGCAGCCCCCGCATGGCCAAAAACATTCAGTACTTC.

A few counts support this clonotype. V and J are TRBV4-1 and TRBJ1-2, with 10 nucleotides matching TRBD1. The CDR3 is made up of 15 amino acids. The germline V gene encodes CDR1 MGHRA and CDR2 YSYEKL. The V segment lost 2 bases and the J segment 4 bases; nucleotides outside the gene matches: 4. The CDR3: CASSQPTGGVYGYTF. The CDR3 DNA reads as TGCGCCAGCAGCCAACCGACAGGGGGCGTCTATGGCTACACCTTC.

The table lists this clonotype with many counts. The chain carries TRBV7-2 and TRBJ2-4; D might be TRBD2 (7 bases). The germline gives CDR1 SGHTA, CDR2 FQGNSA. The CDR3 loop spans 15 amino acids. V was clipped by 0 bases and J by 2 bases, with 8 bases between them. This CDR3 reads CASSLAGGPKNIQYF. CDR3 DNA sequence: TGTGCCAGCAGCTTAGCGGGGGGGCCCAAAAACATTCAGTACTTC. Full variable domain (rest looked up from reference TRBV7-2 and TRBJ2-4): GAGVSQSPSNKVTEKGKDVELRCDPISGHTALYWYRQSLGQGLEFLIYFQGNSAPDKSGLPSDRFSAERTGGSVSTLTIQRTQQEDSAVYLCASSLAGGPKNIQYFGAGTRLSVL.

This clonotype was counted at least ten times. This sequence joins TRBV2 and TRBJ1-2, with D possibly matching TRBD1 (6 bases). Germline V gene sequence: CDR1 SNHLY, CDR2 FYNNEI. The CDR3 has 14 residues. Trimming left V 6 bases short and J 3 bases short, with 14 bases between. CDR3 nucleotides: TGTGCCAGCAGCGGGGACAAATCCCACTATGGCTACACCTTC. This encodes CASSGDKSHYGYTF.

This clonotype was found many times. The gene calls are TRBV6-1 and TRBJ2-5; D not resolved. The length of the CDR3 is 13 residues. Germline V gene lookup returns CDR1 MNHNS and CDR2 SASEGT. Trimming removed 3 bases at V and 5 bases at J, with 10 bases between. This CDR3 is CASSDGLRETQYF. The CDR3, as DNA: TGTGCCAGCAGTGACGGCCTGCGCGAGACCCAGTACTTC.

This clonotype was seen only a few times. The rearrangement joins TRBV18 to TRBJ2-5, with D uncertain. Trimming took off 3 bases at V and 1 base at J, with 3 bases between the two ends. This CDR3 is built from 12 residues. Germline V lookup: CDR1 KGHSH, CDR2 LQKENI. CDR3 sequence (DNA): TGTGCCAGCTCACCTCCCCAAGAGACCCAGTACTTC. Protein product: CASSPPQETQYF.

V usage is TRBV27 and J usage is TRBJ1-5, with D hard to call. The germline gives CDR1 MNHEY, CDR2 SMNVEV (reference sequence). Trimming cost V 6 bases and J 6 bases, with 15 bases left between them. The CDR3 length is 14 residues. The CDR3: CASRERQVGQPQHF. CDR3 DNA sequence: TGTGCCAGCAGGGAAAGGCAGGTCGGTCAGCCCCAGCATTTT.

This clonotype was observed at least ten times. This chain uses TRBV7-9 with TRBJ2-1, with D maybe TRBD2 (5 bases). This CDR3 has 15 amino acids. Germline values: CDR1 SEHNR, CDR2 FQNEAQ (reference sequence). With 2 bases removed from V and 3 bases from J, the gap between germline ends came to 11 bases. The CDR3 nucleotides are TGTGCCAGCAGCTTACTAGCCCGTCTCTACAATGAGCAGTTCTTC. Translating gives CASSLLARLYNEQFF.

This chain connects TRBV9 to TRBJ2-5, with D unclear. V was clipped by 0 bases and J by 3 bases, with 6 bases between them. The CDR3 spans 13 residues. CDR1 SGDLS and CDR2 YYNGEE come from the germline V gene. CDR3 DNA sequence: TGTGCCAGCAGCGTAGGTCTGGAAGAGACCCAGTACTTC. This codes for CASSVGLEETQYF.

This sequence joins TRBV6-2 or TRBV6-3 and TRBJ2-7; 7 bases fit TRBD2. V dropped 3 bases and J dropped 2; count of bases not matched to a gene: 19. The CDR3 loop spans 19 amino acids. In germline, CDR1 is MNHEY, CDR2 SVGEGT. CDR3 DNA: TGTGCCAGCAGTTATAATTTTGGGACTACTGACCTGTTAGCCTACGAGCAGTACTTC. This gives the protein CASSYNFGTTDLLAYEQYF.

This clonotype was observed a few times. The V call is TRBV10-3, the J call TRBJ1-2, with 8 positions matching TRBD1. J gave up 2 bases and V 6 bases, and 5 bases lay outside the gene matches. This CDR3 contains 14 residues. Germline V gene lookup returns CDR1 ENHRY and CDR2 SYGVKD. The CDR3 coding sequence is TGTGCCATCAGGACCGGACAGGGCAACTATGGCTACACCTTC. It encodes CAIRTGQGNYGYTF.

The table lists this clonotype with a few counts. The chain joins TRBV20-1 to TRBJ2-7, with D perhaps assigned TRBD1 or TRBD2 (5 bases each). Germline values: CDR1 DFQATT, CDR2 SNEGSKA (reference sequence). Trimming took 0 bases from V and 3 from J, leaving 15 bases between them. CDR3 length: 15 amino acids. CDR3 protein: CSARDISGTSYEQYF. CDR3 DNA: TGCAGTGCTAGAGACATATCCGGGACCAGCTACGAGCAGTACTTC.

This clonotype has a handful of counts. The genes are TRBV6-6 and TRBJ2-5; D is uncertain. The V gene lost 4 bases and the J gene lost 4 bases, with 7 bases spanning the gap. The germline V gene encodes CDR1 MNHNY and CDR2 SVGAGI (reference sequence). The CDR3 is made up of 12 amino acids. As DNA, the CDR3 is TGTGCCAGCAGTTCTGCTCCAGAGACCCAGTACTTC. This gives the protein CASSSAPETQYF.

This clonotype was seen at least ten times. The chain joins TRBV27 to TRBJ1-6; TRBD1 agrees at 9 bases. Germline trimming cut 5 bases from V and 10 bases from J; bases unmatched to any gene: 3. This CDR3 region has 13 residues. Germline CDR1 is MNHEY and CDR2 is SMNVEV (reference sequence). CDR3 nucleotide sequence: TGTGCCAGCAGTCGACAGGGGGAGTCACCCCTCCACTTT. It specifies CASSRQGESPLHF.